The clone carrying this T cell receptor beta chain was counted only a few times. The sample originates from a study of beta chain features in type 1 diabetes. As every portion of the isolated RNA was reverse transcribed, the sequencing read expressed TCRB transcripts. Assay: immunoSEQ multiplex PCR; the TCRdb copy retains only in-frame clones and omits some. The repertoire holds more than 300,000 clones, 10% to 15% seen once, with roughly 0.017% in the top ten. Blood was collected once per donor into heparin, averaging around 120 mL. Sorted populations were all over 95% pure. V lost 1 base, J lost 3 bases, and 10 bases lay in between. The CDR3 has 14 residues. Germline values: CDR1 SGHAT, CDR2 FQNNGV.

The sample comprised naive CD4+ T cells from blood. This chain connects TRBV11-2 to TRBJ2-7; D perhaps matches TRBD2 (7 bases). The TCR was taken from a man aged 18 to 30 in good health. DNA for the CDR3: TGTGCCAGCAGCTTAGGGGGAGGGGGCTACGAGCAGTACTTC. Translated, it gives CASSLGGGGYEQYF.